Below, 6 T cell receptor beta chains from the same sample are listed, as sequenced in a study of post-analysis software for immune sequencing data. Findings and caveats of the study: Patients used about 5 TRBV segments, including TRBV5-6, TRBV5-1 and TRBV20-1, more often than controls.

TCR beta cDNA libraries had unique molecular identifiers. TCRdb re-analysed the PCR reads in MiXCR, keeping a single row per CDR3 protein. The table has roughly 650,000 distinct CDR3 sequences, 55% to 70% seen once. Their target antigens are unknown. The sample taken for sequencing was blood. The receptor set was obtained from a girl aged 2 to 10 with multiple sclerosis.

This chain joins TRBV20-1 and TRBJ2-5; D is unresolved. This CDR3 has 15 residues. The V end lost 0 bases, the J end lost 2 bases, and 13 bases lay between the germline ends. The germline CDR1 and CDR2 sequences are DFQATT and SNEGSKA (reference sequence). The CDR3 DNA reads as TGCAGTGCTAGAGATCAGCCTAGTACTCAAGAGACCCAGTACTTC. Its translation is CSARDQPSTQETQYF.

V and J are TRBV29-1 and TRBJ2-5; a possible D gene is TRBD2 (6 bases). The V gene lost 3 bases and the J gene lost 2 bases, with 16 bases spanning the gap. CDR1 and CDR2 from the germline V gene are SQVTM and ANQGSEA. This CDR3 contains 15 residues. CDR3 residues: CSVDLVFGTQETQYF. Here the CDR3 DNA reads TGCAGCGTTGATCTGGTATTCGGGACTCAAGAGACCCAGTACTTC.

This sequence joins TRBV29-1 and TRBJ1-3; the D gene is possibly TRBD1 (5 bases). Germline assignment: CDR1 SQVTM and CDR2 ANQGSEA. V lost 6 bases to trimming and J lost 3 bases, with 15 bases between them. The CDR3 spans 14 residues. The CDR3 DNA reads TGCAGCGTCCTGGGGGGAAGGGATGGAAACACCATATATTTT. Protein: CSVLGGRDGNTIYF. Drawing the rest from reference TRBV29-1 and TRBJ1-3, the complete variable domain is SAVISQKPSRDICQRGTSLTIQCQVDSQVTMMFWYRQQPGQSLTLIATANQGSEATYESGFVIDKFPISRPNLTFSTLTVSNMSPEDSSIYLCSVLGGRDGNTIYFGEGSWLTVV.

This clonotype has a handful of counts. The chain combines TRBV20-1 with TRBJ2-5, with D perhaps TRBD2 (7 bases). The CDR3 has 15 residues. Germline V CDR1 and CDR2: DFQATT, SNEGSKA (reference sequence). The ends were cut back, 3 bases at V and 6 bases at J, with 20 bases in the middle. The CDR3 bases are TGCAGTGCTAGGGTAGCGGGCGGGGGCGGAAAGACCCAGTACTTC. It specifies CSARVAGGGGKTQYF.

This chain links TRBV20-1 with TRBJ2-7; maybe TRBD2 (6 bases). The CDR3 length is 13 residues. Trimming shortened V by 6 bases and J by 2 bases, and 14 bases separated the two germline ends. Germline CDR1 reads DFQATT; CDR2 reads SNEGSKA (reference sequence). The CDR3 reads CSARHLATYEQYF. The CDR3 DNA is TGCAGTGCGAGACATCTAGCGACCTACGAGCAGTACTTC.

The chain combines TRBV4-2 with TRBJ1-1, with TRBD1 identical over 8 bases. Germline trimming cut 6 bases from V and 9 bases from J; bases unmatched to any gene: 6. This CDR3 region has 12 residues. CDR1 is LGHNA and CDR2 is YNFKEQ in the germline V gene. CDR3 DNA: TGTGCCAGCAGTCCGGACAGGGTACAAGCTTTCTTT. This gives the protein CASSPDRVQAFF.